This TCR beta chain comes out of a study of blood T cell repertoires in COVID-19. Study in general: The cDNA or gDNA used as material had been derived from T cells, B-cell-depleted T cells, or PBMCs.

V lost 0 bases and J lost 4, with 10 bases in between. The germline gives CDR1 SGDLS, CDR2 YYNGEE. This CDR3 region has 14 residues. The table came from immunoSEQ multiplex PCR; TCRdb's copy has only in-frame clones and leaves some out. The table lists about 280,000 clones, around 86% of them singletons. This TCR came from a human donor in a cohort sampled during active COVID-19. Material for sequencing was peripheral blood. The chain couples TRBV9 to TRBJ1-2; D is undetermined. The CDR3 sequence: CASSVEAGIYGYTF. The DNA for the CDR3 is TGTGCCAGCAGCGTAGAAGCAGGCATCTATGGCTACACCTTC.